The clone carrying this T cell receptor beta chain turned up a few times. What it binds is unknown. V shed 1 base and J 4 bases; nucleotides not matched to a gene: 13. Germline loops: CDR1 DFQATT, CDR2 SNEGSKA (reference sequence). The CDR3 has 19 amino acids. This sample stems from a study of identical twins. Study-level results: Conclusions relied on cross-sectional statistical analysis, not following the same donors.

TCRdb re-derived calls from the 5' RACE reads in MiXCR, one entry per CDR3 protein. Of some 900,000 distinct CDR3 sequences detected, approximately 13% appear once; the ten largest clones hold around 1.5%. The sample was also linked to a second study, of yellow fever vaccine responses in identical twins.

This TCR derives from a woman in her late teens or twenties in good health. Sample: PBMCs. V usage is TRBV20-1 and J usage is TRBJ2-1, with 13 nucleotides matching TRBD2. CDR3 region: CSARGLTSGRASTYNEQFF. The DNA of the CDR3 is TGCAGTGCTAGAGGCCTAACTAGCGGGAGGGCCTCGACATACAATGAGCAGTTCTTC.